The 17 T cell receptor beta chains listed next were all sequenced from one sample in a study of T cell responses to AZD1222 COVID-19 vaccine. Clones were sequenced by immunoSEQ multiplex PCR, and TCRdb holds only the in-frame ones, with some missing. This table holds some 170,000 clones, 92% found once. Sample: peripheral blood, taken on day 0 of MenACWY control vaccination. The receptors were gathered from an adult in good health.

The rearrangement links TRBV9 to TRBJ1-4; D remains unclear. V lost 0 bases and J lost 7, with 13 bases in between. This CDR3 has 15 amino acids. Germline assignment: CDR1 SGDLS and CDR2 YYNGEE. In nucleotides, the CDR3 is TGTGCCAGCAGCGTAGGGAGCCAGAAGGGTGAAAAACTGTTTTTT. Its protein is CASSVGSQKGEKLFF.

The chain joins TRBV9 to TRBJ2-7; 12 nucleotides match TRBD2. This CDR3 has 15 residues. Germline V gene sequence: CDR1 SGDLS, CDR2 YYNGEE. J lost 10 bases, V lost 0 bases, and 8 bases had no gene match. The CDR3, as DNA: TGTGCCAGCAGCGTAGGCCCTAGCGGGAGGGCCGTCCAGTACTTC. This gives the protein CASSVGPSGRAVQYF.

This chain joins TRBV19 and TRBJ1-3, with 8 positions matching TRBD1. The germline gives CDR1 LNHDA, CDR2 SQIVND (reference sequence). J lost 7 bases, V lost 4 bases, and 0 bases had no gene match. The length of the CDR3 is 12 residues. The CDR3 loop is CASSNRGNTIYF. DNA of the CDR3: TGTGCCAGTAGTAACAGGGGGAACACCATATATTTT.

The chain employs TRBV27 and TRBJ1-2, with no clear D. Trimming left V 3 bases short and J 5 bases short, with 10 bases between. The CDR3 is 13 amino acids. Germline V gene lookup returns CDR1 MNHEY and CDR2 SMNVEV (reference sequence). The CDR3: CASSFTTGYGYTF. The CDR3 DNA follows: TGTGCCAGCAGTTTTACTACGGGATATGGCTACACCTTC.

The V call is TRBV4-3, the J call TRBJ1-1; no clear D. Trimming cost V 4 bases and J 4 bases, with 10 bases left between them. Germline CDR1 LGHNA, CDR2 YSLEER. The CDR3 has 13 amino acids. CDR3: CASSPVQGTEAFF. In DNA, the CDR3 is TGCGCCAGCAGCCCCGTTCAAGGCACTGAAGCTTTCTTT.

V usage is TRBV2 and J usage is TRBJ2-7; the D gene is possibly TRBD1 (6 bases). This CDR3 is 13 amino acids long. Germline CDR1 reads SNHLY; CDR2 reads FYNNEI. V gave up 7 bases and J gave up 4 bases, with 14 bases separating them. The CDR3 protein is CASITGTQYEQYF. The CDR3 DNA reads TGTGCCAGCATTACCGGGACACAATACGAGCAGTACTTC.

This clone was recorded only once. This rearrangement joins TRBV2 to TRBJ1-2; D not resolved. Germline V gene lookup returns CDR1 SNHLY and CDR2 FYNNEI. The CDR3 is 14 amino acids. Deletions cut 0 bases from V and 8 bases from J, with 13 bases between. CDR3 DNA: TGTGCCAGCAGTGAAGCGCTCGGCGCGACGGGCTACACCTTC. Protein: CASSEALGATGYTF.

This chain joins TRBV19 and TRBJ1-1; 9 bases fit TRBD1. V was clipped by 5 bases and J by 5 bases; unmatched bases: 3. This CDR3 is built from 13 residues. Germline V gene data show CDR1 as LNHDA and CDR2 as SQIVND (reference sequence). The DNA of the CDR3 is TGTGCCAGTAGTGTCGGACAGGGGACTGAAGCTTTCTTT. This codes for CASSVGQGTEAFF.

The chain uses TRBV29-1 and TRBJ2-5; tentative D call: TRBD1 (7 bases). V was pared by 7 bases and J by 5 bases, with 17 bases between. The germline V gene encodes CDR1 SQVTM and CDR2 ANQGSEA. The CDR3 has 13 residues. The CDR3 spells CSGLRGDRETQYF. Written as DNA, the CDR3 is TGCAGCGGACTCAGGGGGGATCGCGAGACCCAGTACTTC.

The CDR3 sequence is CASTTGTGGEGYTF. Written as DNA, the CDR3 is TGTGCCAGCACCACTGGGACAGGGGGCGAAGGCTACACCTTC. This chain uses TRBV7-9 with TRBJ1-2; 12 bases agree with TRBD1. The CDR3 runs to 14 residues. The germline gives CDR1 SEHNR, CDR2 FQNEAQ (reference sequence). V lost 7 bases, J lost 8 bases, and 8 bases stayed unmatched.

J is TRBJ1-2 and V is TRBV19; a weak D match, TRBD1 (6 bases). The CDR3 spans 13 residues. CDR1 is LNHDA, CDR2 SQIVND, per germline (reference sequence). V shed 5 bases and J shed 6 bases, with 13 bases lying between them. The CDR3 is CASSHRGADGYTF. In nucleotides, the CDR3 is TGTGCCAGTAGTCATCGGGGGGCTGATGGCTACACCTTC.

This chain uses TRBV3-1 (or the pseudogene TRBV3-2) with TRBJ1-3; D ambiguous. Germline V CDR1 and CDR2: LGHDT, YNNKEL (reference sequence). This CDR3 is 13 amino acids long. V was shortened by 3 bases and J by 4 bases, with 7 bases between the two germline ends. The CDR3 bases are TGTGCCAGCAGCCATACGTCAGGAAACACCATATATTTT. It yields the protein CASSHTSGNTIYF.

The rearrangement uses TRBV19 and TRBJ1-1; possible D gene TRBD1, 6 bases. The length of the CDR3 is 12 residues. Trimming shortened V by 3 bases and J by 8 bases, and 10 bases separated the two germline ends. In germline, CDR1 is LNHDA, CDR2 SQIVND (reference sequence). CDR3 coding DNA: TGTGCCAGTAGTATTCCGAGGGGGGAAGCTTTCTTT. The encoded protein is CASSIPRGEAFF.

The gene calls are TRBV5-1 and TRBJ1-3, with unresolved D. The ends were cut back, 0 bases at V and 8 bases at J, with 18 bases in the middle. The CDR3 runs 16 residues. Germline CDR1 SGHRS, CDR2 YFSETQ. The CDR3 DNA follows: TGCGCCAGCAGCTTGGGTTTGGCTTCTTCCATCGACACCATATATTTT. Its protein is CASSLGLASSIDTIYF.

The CDR3 sequence is CASSWVAKSSYNEQFF. In DNA form, the CDR3 reads TGCGCCAGCAGCTGGGTAGCTAAGAGCTCCTACAATGAGCAGTTCTTC. The chain uses TRBV5-1 and TRBJ2-1, with unresolved D. Germline CDR1 reads SGHRS; CDR2 reads YFSETQ. V lost 3 bases and J 0 bases, leaving 13 bases between the germline ends. The length of the CDR3 is 16 residues.

The V call is TRBV7-2, the J call TRBJ2-1; D call uncertain. In germline, CDR1 is SGHTA, CDR2 FQGNSA. The CDR3 covers 14 residues. Trimming took 8 bases from V and 3 from J, leaving 14 bases between them. Here the CDR3 reads CASSSDGRYNEQFF. DNA of the CDR3: TGTGCCAGCTCCTCTGACGGTCGCTACAATGAGCAGTTCTTC.

This clone was observed a single time. This chain uses TRBV15 with TRBJ2-5; D is undetermined. Germline assignment: CDR1 LNHNV and CDR2 YYDKDF (reference sequence). The length of the CDR3 is 15 residues. Trimming took 0 bases from V and 2 from J, leaving 10 bases between them. The CDR3 region is CATSRDPGPQETQYF. As DNA, the CDR3 is TGTGCCACCAGCAGAGATCCCGGCCCTCAAGAGACCCAGTACTTC. Based on the CDR3 plus reference TRBV15 and TRBJ2-5, the full variable domain is DAMVIQNPRYQVTQFGKPVTLSCSQTLNHNVMYWYQQKSSQAPKLLFHYYDKDFNNEADTPDNFQSRRPNTSFCFLDIRSPGLGDTAMYLCATSRDPGPQETQYFGPGTRLLVL.